This entry lists 13 T cell receptor beta chains sequenced from one sample in a study of blood T cells in healthy people across ages. It was with a sample-barcoded 5' primer and a J-beta primer mix that a second PCR of about 6 to 11 cycles was run. TCRdb re-analysed the 5' RACE reads in MiXCR, keeping a single row per CDR3 protein. The table has over 600,000 distinct CDR3 sequences, 20% to 25% seen once. Sample: blood. The receptors originated from a man between 65 and 79 years old in good health.

This clonotype has a handful of counts. At one end, the junction sequence differs from germline, possibly due to a read error. The chain joins TRBV13 to TRBJ2-1, with 10 bases that match TRBD2. This CDR3 is built from 18 residues. Germline V CDR1 and CDR2: PRHDT, FYEKMQ (reference sequence). The chain's CDR3 is CANSLVPSRAGGPNEQFF. The CDR3 DNA is TGTGCCAACAGCTTAGTGCCCTCTCGAGCGGGAGGGCCGAATGAGCAGTTCTTC.

The chain carries TRBV21-1 and TRBJ2-5; TRBD2, the D gene given by the table, was not confirmed from the DNA. TRBV21-1 is listed as a pseudogene. This CDR3 has 14 residues. The CDR3, as DNA: TGTGCCACGCAACAAGGGCCGATCCAAGAGACCCAGTACTTC. Amino acids: CATQQGPIQETQYF.

There are many counts of this clonotype. This chain joins TRBV25-1 and TRBJ1-2; maybe TRBD1 (6 bases). This CDR3 is 11 amino acids long. Germline V lookup: CDR1 MGHDK, CDR2 SYGVNS. Between the trimmed V and J ends, which lost 4 bases and 8 bases, there was a span of 8 bases. The CDR3 is CASSAGVGYTF. As DNA, the CDR3 is TGTGCCAGCAGTGCAGGGGTGGGCTACACCTTC.

The chain's CDR3 is CASPRQHQETQYF. CDR3 nucleotide sequence: TGTGCCAGCCCCCGACAGCACCAAGAGACCCAGTACTTC. The chain has TRBV6-2 or TRBV6-3 and TRBJ2-5; TRBD1 is a possible D gene (5 bases). Germline V gene sequence: CDR1 MNHEY, CDR2 SVGEGT. Trimming removed 8 bases at V and 0 bases at J, with 10 bases between. This CDR3 region has 13 residues.

V gene TRBV7-3 combines with J gene TRBJ2-5; possible D gene TRBD1, 6 bases. This CDR3 has 15 residues. Trimming shortened V by 1 base and J by 4 bases, and 13 bases separated the two germline ends. The germline V gene encodes CDR1 SGHTA and CDR2 FQGTGA. CDR3 protein: CASSLKGRGPETQYF. The CDR3 DNA follows: TGTGCCAGCAGCTTAAAGGGCAGGGGTCCAGAGACCCAGTACTTC.

This chain joins TRBV12-3 or TRBV12-4 and TRBJ2-5; D is unresolved. V gave up 5 bases and J gave up 2 bases, with 12 bases separating them. The CDR3 covers 14 residues. Written as DNA, the CDR3 is TGTGCCAGCAGTAGACCGACGGATCAAGAGACCCAGTACTTC. Translation gives CASSRPTDQETQYF.

This chain links TRBV11-2 with TRBJ1-1; D possibly corresponds to TRBD1 (5 bases). The length of the CDR3 is 13 residues. The germline gives CDR1 SGHAT, CDR2 FQNNGV. Trimming stripped 3 bases from V and 4 bases from J, with 9 bases between. CDR3 nucleotides: TGTGCCAGCAGCTTGCGGGGGACCACTGAAGCTTTCTTT. Protein: CASSLRGTTEAFF.

The chain recombines TRBV4-1 with TRBJ2-3; D may be TRBD2 (5 bases). Germline CDR1 is MGHRA and CDR2 is YSYEKL. This CDR3 is built from 14 residues. The ends were cut back, 0 bases at V and 5 bases at J, with 9 bases in the middle. CDR3: CASSQEVTKDTQYF. The CDR3 nucleotides are TGCGCCAGCAGCCAAGAGGTGACTAAAGATACGCAGTATTTT.

This clonotype has more than one count but fewer than ten. The gene calls are TRBV18 and TRBJ2-1; 11 nucleotides line up with TRBD2. The CDR3 extends over 17 amino acids. Germline-derived CDR1 and CDR2 are KGHSH and LQKENI. The trim removed 0 bases at V and 6 bases at J, leaving 7 bases unmatched. CDR3 residues: CASSPPGTSGLGNEQFF. DNA for the CDR3: TGTGCCAGCTCACCACCCGGGACTAGCGGACTTGGCAATGAGCAGTTCTTC.

This clonotype occurred a few times. This rearrangement joins TRBV20-1 to TRBJ1-1, with 7 bases that match TRBD1. Germline V gene data show CDR1 as DFQATT and CDR2 as SNEGSKA (reference sequence). CDR3 size: 12 residues. J gave up 13 bases and V 5 bases, and 13 bases lay outside the gene matches. The CDR3 region has the DNA TGCAGTGCTGTCCGGGACAGTTACTTGGTTTTCTTT. This gives the protein CSAVRDSYLVFF.

The sample holds a few counts of this clonotype. The V call is TRBV11-1, the J call TRBJ1-1; 10 bases map to TRBD1. V was pared by 2 bases and J by 4 bases, with 4 bases of the junction left unmatched. CDR1 and CDR2 from the germline V gene are SGHAT and FQDESV (reference sequence). The CDR3 runs to 15 residues. CDR3 amino acids: CASSLTGQGITEAFF. CDR3 bases: TGTGCCAGCAGCTTAACGGGACAGGGGATCACTGAAGCTTTCTTT.

The chain uses TRBV10-3 and TRBJ1-1; 8 bases align to TRBD1. The J segment lost 4 bases and the V segment lost 4 bases, leaving 11 bases of the junction unmatched. Germline values: CDR1 ENHRY, CDR2 SYGVKD. The CDR3 runs 16 residues. The CDR3 DNA reads TGTGCCATCAGTGGCTCAGGGGGCGCAAAGGTCACTGAAGCTTTCTTT. Residues: CAISGSGGAKVTEAFF.

The chain combines TRBV10-3 with TRBJ2-5; D is possibly TRBD1 or TRBD2 (5 bases each). Between the trimmed V and J ends, which lost 7 bases and 1 base, there was a span of 10 bases. CDR3 length: 13 amino acids. The germline V gene has CDR1 ENHRY and CDR2 SYGVKD. The CDR3 DNA is TGTGCCATCACCCCTGGGGGCCAAGAGACCCAGTACTTC. Its protein is CAITPGGQETQYF.